This entry is about one T cell receptor (beta chain). Its antigen remains unidentified. The data are from a study of cytomegalovirus exposure and HLA in healthy donors. Study-level points and caveats: Cytomegalovirus-associated TCR beta chains were listed, numbering some 150. Specificity for CMV antigens was confirmed in vitro for a few of the CMV-associated chains. Previously analyzed data showed that most TCR beta V segments were productive at a frequency of about 90% or about 30%.

Amplification used 60 Vbeta primers and 13 Jbeta primers. Sequencing was performed with immunoSEQ multiplex PCR; in TCRdb, only in-frame clones are kept and a portion is missing. The sample holds over 65,000 clones. Sequencing was performed on PBMCs. The TCR was taken from a woman aged 25 to 39 in good health and CMV-seronegative.

The CDR3 spells CAAGTVSGNTIYF. The DNA of the CDR3 is TGTGCCGCCGGGACAGTCTCTGGAAACACCATATATTTT. This chain connects TRBV6-1 to TRBJ1-3, with TRBD1 identical over 7 bases. V shed 11 bases and J 0 bases; nucleotides not matched to a gene: 4. Germline values: CDR1 MNHNS, CDR2 SASEGT. This CDR3 has 13 residues.